A single TCR beta chain is shown here with its context. The antigen it binds to is not known. The sample holds no much larger clone one base away, and base qualities are not on file. The CDR3 covers 12 residues, taking in both the cysteine and the phenylalanine. The sequence is cut down to CDR3 DNA, 36 bases in frame from base 1. V loses 1 base, J loses 5 bases, and the germline ends lie 8 bases apart. The germline V gene (reference sequence) gives CDR1 as DFQATT and CDR2 as SNEGSKA. These data belong to a study of response to subunit inactivated influenza vaccine (dated by TCRdb to the late 2010s). The study in broad terms: To follow how T cells responded to a trivalent subunit inactivated influenza vaccine, the researchers relied on deep quantitative profiling of the T cell receptor repertoire.

Study-wide conclusions, independent of this receptor: The authors proposed that each seasonal influenza vaccination may bring in only a limited number of new T cells.

Libraries came from RT-PCR. The listed sequencing device is Illumina HiSeq 2500. TCRdb itself trimmed the public reads at Q25 with fastp, ran MiXCR and retained productive beta chains. One record per CDR3 amino acid sequence lists the most common genes and DNA. The sample table lists 500,000 or so distinct CDR3 sequences, approximately 11% of them with a count of one. The ten largest account for around 12% of the sample. The sample's time point label, in plain terms: 45 days after influenza vaccine administration. The source was PBMCs from blood, collected more than 35 days after vaccination. The chain uses TRBV20-1 and TRBJ1-2; TRBD1 is possibly the D segment (5 matching bases). The receptor was derived from a man over 45 who received an inactivated influenza vaccine. Donor details come from another sample of the same person, matched by shared clones. The nucleotide sequence reads TGCAGTGCTAGAGGACAGAAATATGGCTACACCTTC. Its product reads: CSARGQKYGYTF.